The sequence of this T cell receptor (beta chain) was determined in a study of cytomegalovirus exposure and HLA in healthy donors. Study-wide context: It was reported in a later analysis that the same platform had been used for the 90 to 150 validation repertoires as for the 666 first-cohort repertoires.

This clone was detected only a few times. Its target is not known. Findings and limits, study-wide: As confirmed in vitro, a few CMV-associated chains were specific for CMV antigens. According to a later analysis, TCR clusters from the first cohort tended to co-occur in the 120 or so validation repertoires.

From the roughly 120-subject validation cohort, which was separate from the roughly 700-subject first cohort, the donors were drawn. Data came from immunoSEQ multiplex PCR; TCRdb stores just in-frame clones and leaves some out. The sample includes about 310,000 clones, 88% of them seen just once. Trimming cost V 0 bases and J 6 bases; bases outside gene matches: 4. The CDR3 sequence is 15 residues long. The V gene's germline CDR1 is SGHTA and CDR2 FQGNSA. This chain joins TRBV7-2 and TRBJ1-5; 8 positions match TRBD1. The sample comprised PBMCs. This TCR was recovered from a man aged 25-45 years in good health and CMV-seronegative. CDR3 sequence (DNA): TGTGCCAGCAGCTTAGCCCCAGGGGGCGTTCAGCCCCAGCATTTT. This encodes CASSLAPGGVQPQHF.